The clone carrying this T cell receptor beta chain came up a few times. Its antigen is unknown. Germline CDR1 is PRHDT and CDR2 is FYEKMQ (reference sequence). The CDR3 is 12 amino acids. V gave up 2 bases and J gave up 10 bases, with 6 bases separating them. The authors took one heparinised blood draw, averaging about 120 mL, from each donor. This sample is drawn from a study of beta chain features in type 1 diabetes. Study-level results: Within each of all four CD4+ subsets, Type 1 diabetes patients had TCRB CDR3s that were moderately but significantly shorter.

Expressed TCRB transcripts were sequenced, since all the RNA that had been isolated was reverse transcribed. Here immunoSEQ multiplex PCR was the method, and the copy in TCRdb shows in-frame clones only, minus some. Among hundreds of thousands of clones listed, around 68% were seen once. This receptor was obtained from a man aged 25-45 years in good health. Sequencing was carried out using naive CD4+ T cells from blood. The chain couples TRBV13 to TRBJ1-6; D gene uncertain. CDR3 sequence reads: CASSLMSSPLHF. The CDR3 DNA is TGTGCCAGCAGCTTAATGAGCTCACCCCTCCACTTT. Full variable domain (missing parts from reference TRBV13 and TRBJ1-6): AAGVIQSPRHLIKEKRETATLKCYPIPRHDTVYWYQQGPGQDPQFLISFYEKMQSDKGSIPDRFSAQQFSDYHSELNMSSLELGDSALYFCASSLMSSPLHFGNGTRLTVT.